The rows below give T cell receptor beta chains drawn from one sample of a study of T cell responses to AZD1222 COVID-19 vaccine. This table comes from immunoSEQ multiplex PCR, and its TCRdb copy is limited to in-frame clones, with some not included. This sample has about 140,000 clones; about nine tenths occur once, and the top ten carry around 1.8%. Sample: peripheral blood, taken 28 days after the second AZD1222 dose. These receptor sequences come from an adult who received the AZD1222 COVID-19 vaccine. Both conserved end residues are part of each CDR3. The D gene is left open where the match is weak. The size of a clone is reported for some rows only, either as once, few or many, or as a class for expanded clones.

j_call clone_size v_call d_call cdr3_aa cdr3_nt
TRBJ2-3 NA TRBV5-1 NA CASSVGWANTQYF TGCGCCAGCAGCGTGGGTTGGGCCAATACGCAGTATTTT
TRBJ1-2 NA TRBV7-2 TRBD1 CASSLSRTGLNYGYTF TGTGCCAGCAGCCTCTCCCGGACAGGATTAAACTATGGCTACACCTTC
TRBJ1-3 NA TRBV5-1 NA CASSSGGEGGNTIYF TGCGCCAGCAGCTCTGGGGGTGAGGGAGGAAACACCATATATTTT
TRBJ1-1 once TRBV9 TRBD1 CASSGQGAMNTEAFF TGTGCCAGCAGCGGACAGGGGGCCATGAACACTGAAGCTTTCTTT
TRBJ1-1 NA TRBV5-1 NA CASSLGPAGGPSTEAFF TGCGCCAGCAGCTTGGGGCCGGCCGGGGGCCCTAGCACTGAAGCTTTCTTT
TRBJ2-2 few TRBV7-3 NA CASSLRGDPGSGELFF TGTGCCAGCAGCTTAAGAGGGGATCCGGGGTCCGGGGAGCTGTTTTTT
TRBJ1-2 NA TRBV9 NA CASSVVTSLYGYTF TGTGCCAGCAGCGTAGTCACCAGTCTCTATGGCTACACCTTC
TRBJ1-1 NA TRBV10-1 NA CASSEGQGRNTEAFF TGCGCCAGCAGTGAGGGGCAGGGGAGAAATACTGAAGCTTTCTTT
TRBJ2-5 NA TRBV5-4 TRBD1 CASSTPRTGKETQYF TGTGCCAGCAGCACCCCCCGGACAGGGAAGGAGACCCAGTACTTC
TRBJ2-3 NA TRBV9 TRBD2 CASSVGAGGGDTQYF TGTGCCAGCAGCGTAGGTGCGGGGGGGGGCGATACGCAGTATTTT
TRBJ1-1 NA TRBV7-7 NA CASSPWEGEGEAFF TGTGCCAGCAGCCCATGGGAGGGAGAAGGGGAAGCTTTCTTT
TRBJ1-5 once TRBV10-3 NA CAISAQGKQPQHF TGTGCCATCAGTGCCCAGGGTAAGCAGCCCCAGCATTTT
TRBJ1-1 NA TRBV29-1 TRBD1 CSAEGQGATEAFF TGCAGCGCGGAAGGACAGGGCGCCACTGAAGCTTTCTTT
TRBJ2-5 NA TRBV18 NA CASSPINRETQYF TGTGCCAGCTCACCAATCAACAGAGAGACCCAGTACTTC
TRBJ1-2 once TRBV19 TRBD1 CASSYRGEANYGYTF TGTGCCAGTAGTTACAGGGGAGAGGCTAACTATGGCTACACCTTC
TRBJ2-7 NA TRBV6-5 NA CASGGEDSYEQYF TGTGCCAGCGGCGGGGAGGATTCCTACGAGCAGTACTTC
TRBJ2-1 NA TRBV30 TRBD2 CAWSGGLHNEQFF TGTGCCTGGAGTGGGGGACTACACAATGAGCAGTTCTTC
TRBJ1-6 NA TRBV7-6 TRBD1 CASSLGGQGANSPLHF TGTGCCAGCAGCTTAGGAGGACAGGGGGCAAATTCACCCCTCCACTTT
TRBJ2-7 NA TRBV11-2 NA CASSFFPTIADTYEQYF TGTGCCAGCAGCTTCTTCCCCACCATAGCGGATACCTACGAGCAGTACTTC
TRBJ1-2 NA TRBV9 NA CASSAGTTPSNYGYTF TGTGCCAGCAGCGCCGGGACAACCCCCAGCAACTATGGCTACACCTTC
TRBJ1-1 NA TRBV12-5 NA CASGFIQDGQPGGLNTEAFF TGTGCTAGTGGTTTCATTCAGGATGGACAGCCGGGGGGATTAAACACTGAAGCTTTCTTT
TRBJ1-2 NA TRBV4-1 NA CASSQATDYGYTF TGCGCCAGCAGCCAAGCAACAGACTATGGCTACACCTTC
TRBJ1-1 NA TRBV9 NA CASSAFGGRNTEAFF TGTGCCAGCAGCGCTTTTGGGGGGCGGAACACTGAAGCTTTCTTT
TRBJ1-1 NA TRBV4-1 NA CASSLTGHQNTEAFF TGCGCCAGCAGCCTAACGGGACATCAGAACACTGAAGCTTTCTTT
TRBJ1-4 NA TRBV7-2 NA CASSSRGTNEKLFF TGTGCCAGCAGCTCCCGGGGCACCAATGAAAAACTGTTTTTT
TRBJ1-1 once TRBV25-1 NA CASSAKRSTEAFF TGTGCCAGCAGTGCAAAGAGGAGCACTGAAGCTTTCTTT
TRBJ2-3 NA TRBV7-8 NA CASRPPGSSTDTQYF TGTGCCAGCAGACCCCCGGGCAGCAGCACAGATACGCAGTATTTT
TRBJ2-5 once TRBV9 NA CASSVGTVGETQYF TGTGCCAGCAGCGTGGGCACTGTCGGGGAGACCCAGTACTTC
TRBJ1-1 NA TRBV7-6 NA CASSRRAPTGTEVMNTEAFF TGTGCCAGCAGTCGTAGGGCTCCAACCGGGACTGAAGTTATGAACACTGAAGCTTTCTTT
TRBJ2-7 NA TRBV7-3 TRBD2 CASSRSGGLAEQYF TGTGCCAGCAGTCGGAGCGGGGGTTTGGCCGAGCAGTACTTC
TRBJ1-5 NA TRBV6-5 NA CASLSQGKSNQPQHF TGTGCCAGCTTGAGCCAGGGAAAAAGCAATCAGCCCCAGCATTTT
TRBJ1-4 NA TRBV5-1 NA CASSLGGGWNEKLFF TGCGCCAGCAGCTTGGGTGGAGGGTGGAATGAAAAACTGTTTTTT
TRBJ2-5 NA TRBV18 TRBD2 CASSPPTTLAGNQETQYF TGTGCCAGCTCACCCCCTACAACTTTAGCGGGTAACCAAGAGACCCAGTACTTC
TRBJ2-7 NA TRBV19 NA CATSGAGPYEQYF TGTGCCACCTCCGGAGCAGGGCCCTACGAGCAGTACTTC
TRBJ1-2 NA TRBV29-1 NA CSVERSGEDGYTF TGCAGCGTTGAAAGGTCAGGAGAAGATGGCTACACCTTC
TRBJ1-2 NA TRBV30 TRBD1 CAWTTGAGYGYTF TGTGCCTGGACGACAGGGGCGGGCTATGGCTACACCTTC
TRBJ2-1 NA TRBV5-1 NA CASSLRSGQYNEQFF TGCGCCAGCAGCCTTCGTAGCGGACAGTACAATGAGCAGTTCTTC
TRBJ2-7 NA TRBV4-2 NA CASSQGGRAASYEQYF TGTGCCAGCAGCCAAGGCGGCAGGGCTGCCTCCTACGAGCAGTACTTC
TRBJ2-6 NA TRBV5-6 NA CASSLGVSGANVLTF TGTGCCAGCAGCTTGGGAGTCTCTGGGGCCAACGTCCTGACTTTC
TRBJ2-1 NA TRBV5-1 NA CASSLGLRSSYNEQFF TGCGCCAGCAGCTTGGGACTCCGAAGCTCCTACAATGAGCAGTTCTTC
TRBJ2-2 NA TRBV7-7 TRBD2 CASSWSSGSNTGELFF TGTGCTAGCAGCTGGTCTAGCGGGTCCAACACCGGGGAGCTGTTTTTT
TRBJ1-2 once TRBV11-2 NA CASSPQEGHGYTF TGTGCCAGCAGCCCCCAGGAGGGGCATGGCTACACCTTC
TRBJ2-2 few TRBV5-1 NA CASSLAQGEGTGELFF TGCGCCAGCAGCTTGGCCCAGGGCGAGGGGACCGGGGAGCTGTTTTTT
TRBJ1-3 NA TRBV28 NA CASSWGRAAGNTIYF TGTGCCAGCAGCTGGGGCCGGGCGGCTGGAAACACCATATATTTT
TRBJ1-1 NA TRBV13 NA CASSSGGIFEAFF TGTGCCAGCAGCTCGGGGGGGATATTTGAAGCTTTCTTT
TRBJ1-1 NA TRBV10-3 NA CAIRDRATEAFF TGTGCCATCAGGGACAGAGCCACTGAAGCTTTCTTT